These T cell receptor beta chains were read from a single sample in a study of T cell repertoires in cytomegalovirus infection. Each CDR3 protein is one row after TCRdb ran MiXCR on the reads. The sample shows roughly 280,000 distinct CDR3 sequences, approximately 9% of them seen only once. Material for sequencing was PBMCs. These receptors were obtained from a human donor in good health (CMV status not recorded). Some clones in this sample may be carry-over from other donors' samples. The CDR3 runs from the conserved cysteine through the conserved F or W. D genes are given only for firm matches. Not every row has a clone size; where given, it reads once, few, many or a size class.

clone size | D gene | J gene | V gene | CDR3 protein | CDR3 DNA
once | . | TRBJ1-4 | TRBV20-1 | CSARVNEKLFF | TGCAGTGCTAGAGTAAATGAAAAACTGTTTTTT
. | TRBD1 | TRBJ1-1 | TRBV12-3/TRBV12-4 | CANRTGLNTEAFF | TGTGCCAACAGGACAGGGTTGAACACTGAAGCTTTCTTT
many | TRBD1 | TRBJ1-1 | TRBV7-2 | CASSPRDRGKSSTEAFF | TGTGCCAGCAGCCCCCGGGACAGGGGAAAATCGAGCACTGAAGCTTTCTTT
many | . | TRBJ1-4 | TRBV7-4 | CASSFGEPNEKLFF | TGTGCCAGCAGCTTCGGAGAGCCTAATGAAAAACTGTTTTTT
many | . | TRBJ1-1 | TRBV7-2 | CASSPKVGPGAFF | TGTGCCAGCAGCCCCAAGGTGGGGCCCGGGGCTTTCTTT
many | . | TRBJ2-7 | TRBV7-9 | CASSFSTSSYEQYF | TGTGCCAGCAGCTTCTCTACCAGCTCCTACGAGCAGTACTTC
many | TRBD2 | TRBJ2-7 | TRBV7-2 | CASSLVSSGPYEQYF | TGTGCCAGCAGCTTAGTTTCTAGCGGGCCCTACGAGCAGTACTTC
many | . | TRBJ2-5 | TRBV19 | CATSTGPGKGETQYF | TGTGCCACCTCGACAGGACCCGGGAAGGGAGAGACCCAGTACTTC
many | . | TRBJ1-2 | TRBV7-8 | CASSLSEKHGYTF | TGTGCCAGCAGCTTGAGCGAGAAGCATGGCTACACCTTC
many | . | TRBJ1-1 | TRBV7-2 | CASDNLGRGKKFEFDTEAFF | TGTGCCAGCGACAACCTCGGTAGGGGGAAAAAGTTTGAGTTCGACACTGAAGCTTTCTTT
. | TRBD1 | TRBJ2-1 | TRBV29-1 | CSVAAGGSYNEQFF | TGCAGCGTTGCGGCAGGGGGCTCCTACAATGAGCAGTTCTTC
. | . | TRBJ1-6 | TRBV6-5 | CASSYSIQSSYNSPLHF | TGTGCCAGCAGTTACTCGATCCAGAGCTCCTATAATTCACCCCTCCACTTT
few | . | TRBJ2-7 | TRBV19 | CASSGGLPTYEQYF | TGTGCCAGTAGTGGAGGGCTACCTACCTACGAGCAGTACTTC
many | . | TRBJ2-6 | TRBV15 | CATSLPEGSGANVLTF | TGTGCCACCAGTTTGCCCGAGGGCTCTGGGGCCAACGTCCTGACTTTC
few | . | TRBJ1-5 | TRBV2 | CASMWLQGNQPQHF | TGTGCCAGCATGTGGCTTCAGGGAAATCAGCCCCAGCATTTT
few | . | TRBJ1-4 | TRBV7-2 | CASSSGVSGKLFF | TGTGCCAGCAGCTCCGGTGTAAGTGGAAAACTGTTTTTT
many | . | TRBJ1-5 | TRBV6-2/TRBV6-3 | CASSFPRGRNQPQHF | TGTGCCAGCAGTTTCCCGAGGGGCAGGAATCAGCCCCAGCATTTT
few | . | TRBJ1-1 | TRBV6-2/TRBV6-3 | CASSSGTKIVNTEAFF | TGTGCCAGCAGTTCGGGGACTAAAATCGTCAACACTGAAGCTTTCTTT
few | . | TRBJ1-1 | TRBV6-1 | CASSYGTGLKAFF | TGTGCCAGCAGTTACGGGACGGGCCTCAAAGCTTTCTTT
. | TRBD2 | TRBJ2-1 | TRBV7-2 | CASSNSGGAEHEQFF | TGTGCCAGCAGCAATAGCGGGGGGGCCGAACATGAGCAGTTCTTC
many | TRBD1 | TRBJ1-5 | TRBV19 | CASQSDRGKYNSNQPQHF | TGTGCCAGCCAGTCGGACAGGGGCAAGTATAATAGCAATCAGCCCCAGCATTTT
many | . | TRBJ1-4 | TRBV7-8 | CASSLRETNEKLFF | TGTGCCAGCAGCTTAAGGGAAACTAATGAAAAACTGTTTTTT
many | TRBD2 | TRBJ2-3 | TRBV6-4 | CASLVGASGRSDTQYF | TGTGCCAGCCTCGTAGGGGCTAGCGGGAGATCAGATACGCAGTATTTT
. | . | TRBJ2-5 | TRBV11-2 | CASSLDLRGSGTQYF | TGTGCCAGCAGCTTAGACCTCAGGGGCTCCGGGACCCAGTACTTC
few | TRBD1 | TRBJ2-1 | TRBV7-6 | CASSQPGQGSFSSYNEQFF | TGTGCCAGCAGTCAACCGGGACAGGGGTCCTTTAGCTCCTACAATGAGCAGTTCTTC
many | TRBD1 | TRBJ2-3 | TRBV7-8 | CASSLSDRGTDTQYF | TGTGCCAGCAGCTTATCGGACAGGGGTACAGATACGCAGTATTTT
. | TRBD1 | TRBJ2-5 | TRBV25-1 | CASSDLGQGLEETQYF | TGTGCCAGCAGTGATCTGGGACAGGGGTTGGAAGAGACCCAGTACTTC
. | . | TRBJ2-1 | TRBV7-9 | CASSSLSSGSYNEQFF | TGTGCCAGCAGCTCCCTGAGTAGCGGCTCCTACAATGAGCAGTTCTTC
few | TRBD1 | TRBJ2-5 | TRBV12-3/TRBV12-4 | CASSLSGTGQETQYF | TGTGCCAGCAGTCTCTCCGGGACAGGGCAAGAGACCCAGTACTTC
many | TRBD2 | TRBJ2-7 | TRBV7-8 | CASSQREGLTYEQYF | TGTGCCAGCAGCCAGAGGGAGGGACTTACCTACGAGCAGTACTTC
many | TRBD1 | TRBJ1-5 | TRBV7-8 | CASSRRQGGDQPQHF | TGTGCCAGCAGCCGTAGACAGGGCGGGGATCAGCCCCAGCATTTT
many | . | TRBJ2-7 | TRBV11-2 | CASSLDSLAHQYF | TGTGCCAGCAGCTTAGATTCCCTCGCGCATCAGTACTTC
many | TRBD2 | TRBJ2-3 | TRBV7-2 | CASSLALAGGPGDTQYF | TGTGCCAGCAGCTTAGCATTAGCGGGAGGGCCTGGAGATACGCAGTATTTT